This T cell receptor (beta chain) was captured in a study of blood T cells in healthy people across ages. Study background: The template switching approach captured approximately one barcoded beta molecule for every two T cells. Findings and caveats of the study: Whereas aged donors had fewer naive CD4+ cells, long-lived donors had more of them and higher diversity.

A remark on this clonotype: No antigen is known for it.

Primers used in a second PCR of about 7 to 12 cycles were a sample-barcoded 5' primer and a J-beta primer mix. Via MiXCR, TCRdb re-called the 5' RACE reads, giving one row per CDR3 protein. Among fewer than 1,000,000 distinct CDR3 sequences listed, under 55% were seen once. Individuals who donated were healthy Caucasians from Russia aged about 6 to 100. There are 15 residues in the CDR3. Germline CDR1 SGDLS, CDR2 YYNGEE. Trimming removed 5 bases at V and 5 bases at J, with 19 bases between. The sequence derives from a man between 60 and 75 years old in good health. V and J are TRBV9 and TRBJ2-5; D may be TRBD1 or TRBD2 (5 bases each). The sequencing input was blood. The CDR3: CASSGTGFSSETQYF. In nucleotides, the CDR3 is TGTGCCAGCAGTGGGACGGGATTTTCCTCGGAGACCCAGTACTTC.